The 2 T cell receptor beta chains reported below all come from one sample, sequenced in a study of post-analysis software for immune sequencing data. Study results and caveats: Higher frequency in patients than in controls was seen for a handful of TRBV segments, with TRBV5-6, TRBV5-1 and TRBV20-1 among them.

The library was made from cDNA and included unique molecular identifiers. In TCRdb, the PCR reads were re-called with MiXCR into one record per CDR3 protein. The sample has about 820,000 distinct CDR3 sequences, around 50% seen once. No antigens are known for them. The sequenced sample was blood. These receptors all stem from a girl under 18 with multiple sclerosis.

This chain joins TRBV9 and TRBJ2-4, with D unclear. The CDR3 length is 16 residues. Germline V CDR1 and CDR2: SGDLS, YYNGEE. V shed 4 bases and J shed 0 bases, with 14 bases lying between them. The DNA for the CDR3 is TGTGCCAGCAGCCCGTCCAGTGACCTAGCCAAAAACATTCAGTACTTC. The encoded protein is CASSPSSDLAKNIQYF.

This chain links TRBV5-1 with TRBJ1-4; weak D call: TRBD1 (6 bases). The CDR3 covers 14 residues. V gave up 7 bases and J gave up 6 bases, with 16 bases separating them. Germline V gene data show CDR1 as SGHRS and CDR2 as YFSETQ. CDR3 protein: CASAILGADEKLFF. As DNA, the CDR3 is TGCGCCAGCGCCATCTTGGGGGCGGATGAAAAACTGTTTTTT.